This is a list of T cell receptor beta chains from one sample in a study of blood T cell repertoires in COVID-19. Here immunoSEQ multiplex PCR was the method, and the copy in TCRdb shows in-frame clones only, minus some. The repertoire consists of about 25,000 clones, with about 90% occurring once and the leading ten covering around 15%. Material: peripheral blood. Every receptor here comes from a man between 65 and 80 years old with acute or convalescent COVID-19. CDR3s include the opening cysteine and the closing phenylalanine or tryptophan. D genes are given only for firm matches. Expanded clones are given a class, and other clones once, few, many or no size at all.

NA	NA	TRBJ1-2	TRBV5-1	CASSLAIMDGYTF	TGCGCCAGCAGCTTGGCTATAATGGATGGCTACACCTTC
NA	NA	TRBJ2-1	TRBV21-1	CASSKKPFGEGDNEQFF	TGTGCCAGCAGCAAAAAGCCTTTTGGGGAGGGCGACAATGAGCAGTTCTTC
NA	NA	TRBJ2-5	TRBV5-1	CASSFLGDYQETQYF	TGCGCCAGCAGCTTCCTAGGGGATTACCAAGAGACCCAGTACTTC
NA	TRBD2	TRBJ2-7	TRBV7-9	CASSLKGTSERDEQYF	TGTGCCAGCAGCTTAAAGGGGACTAGCGAAAGGGACGAGCAGTACTTC
NA	NA	TRBJ2-7	TRBV5-4	CASSLSGGTDEQYF	TGTGCCAGCAGCTTGAGTGGCGGGACGGACGAGCAGTACTTC
NA	NA	TRBJ2-7	TRBV28	CASSPYYEQYF	TGTGCCAGCAGTCCCTACTACGAGCAGTACTTC
NA	TRBD1	TRBJ2-2	TRBV27	CASSTGTGRSGELFF	TGTGCCAGCAGTACGGGGACAGGGAGGAGCGGGGAGCTGTTTTTT
NA	NA	TRBJ1-4	TRBV28	CASSLGGDSNEKLFF	TGTGCCAGCAGCTTGGGGGGTGACTCAAATGAAAAACTGTTTTTT
few	NA	TRBJ1-1	TRBV28	CASSLEAENTEAFF	TGTGCCAGCAGTTTAGAGGCAGAGAACACTGAAGCTTTCTTT
NA	TRBD2	TRBJ2-2	TRBV15	CATSRALAGEGGELFF	TGTGCCACCAGCAGAGCACTAGCGGGAGAAGGCGGGGAGCTGTTTTTT
NA	TRBD1	TRBJ2-1	TRBV27	CASSYLQGARDNEQFF	TGTGCCAGCAGTTACCTACAGGGGGCGCGGGACAATGAGCAGTTCTTC
NA	NA	TRBJ2-3	TRBV7-3	CASSLRVTKPFLSLPSTDTQYF	TGTGCCAGCAGCCTACGGGTGACGAAACCCTTTTTATCCCTACCTAGCACAGATACGCAGTATTTT
NA	TRBD1	TRBJ1-5	TRBV2	CASQSDRRQPQHF	TGTGCCAGCCAATCGGACAGGCGTCAGCCCCAGCATTTT
NA	NA	TRBJ1-6	TRBV7-2	CASSTTRQDNSPLHF	TGTGCCAGCAGCACAACTCGACAGGATAATTCACCCCTCCACTTT
NA	NA	TRBJ2-1	TRBV7-3	CASSLGGSYNEQFF	TGTGCCAGCAGCTTAGGCGGCTCCTACAATGAGCAGTTCTTC
NA	NA	TRBJ1-1	TRBV6-1	CASSDVGRGDPEAFF	TGTGCCAGCAGTGATGTGGGAAGGGGCGACCCTGAAGCTTTCTTT
NA	NA	TRBJ2-7	TRBV5-1	CASSGGGAGYYEQYF	TGCGCCAGCAGCGGGGGGGGCGCGGGCTATTACGAGCAGTACTTC
NA	NA	TRBJ1-1	TRBV21-1	CASSKEESGRQAVNTEAFF	TGTGCCAGCAGCAAAGAAGAAAGTGGGCGACAGGCGGTGAACACTGAAGCTTTCTTT
NA	TRBD2	TRBJ2-1	TRBV5-1	CASSPGAGDTYNEQFF	TGCGCCAGCAGCCCGGGAGCGGGAGATACCTACAATGAGCAGTTCTTC
NA	TRBD2	TRBJ2-1	TRBV27	CSTSGYEDEQFF	TGTTCTACTAGCGGGTACGAGGATGAGCAGTTCTTC
few	TRBD1	TRBJ1-6	TRBV4-1	CASSSRQGSSPLHF	TGCGCCAGCAGCTCGAGACAGGGGTCCTCACCCCTCCACTTT
NA	TRBD2	TRBJ2-3	TRBV7-3	CASSAQGTSVDTQYF	TGTGCCAGCAGCGCGCAGGGGACTAGCGTCGATACGCAGTATTTT
NA	NA	TRBJ2-1	TRBV9	CASSVGASHNEQFF	TGTGCCAGCAGCGTAGGGGCTTCACATAATGAGCAGTTCTTC
NA	NA	TRBJ2-3	TRBV9	CASSVGVGGLSTDTQYF	TGTGCCAGCAGCGTAGGAGTGGGCGGGCTGAGCACAGATACGCAGTATTTT
NA	TRBD1	TRBJ2-1	TRBV10-3	CAISEWDSSYNEQFF	TGTGCCATCAGTGAGTGGGACAGCTCCTACAATGAGCAGTTCTTC
NA	NA	TRBJ2-3	TRBV21-1	CASSKFDLGLLTQYF	TGTGCCAGCAGCAAATTCGACTTGGGGCTCCTTACGCAGTATTTT
NA	NA	TRBJ2-3	TRBV7-2	CASTLTAGMTDTQYF	TGTGCCAGCACCCTTACGGCGGGAATGACAGATACGCAGTATTTT
few	NA	TRBJ2-4	TRBV11-3	CASSLDYGERNIQYF	TGTGCCAGCAGCTTAGATTACGGGGAGAGAAACATTCAGTACTTC
NA	NA	TRBJ2-7	TRBV21-1	CAIKTEGPPGTGLDEQYF	TGTGCCATCAAAACCGAGGGCCCCCCCGGGACAGGGTTAGACGAGCAGTACTTC
NA	NA	TRBJ2-2	TRBV6-5	CASSSGPGQPTGELFF	TGTGCCAGCAGTTCTGGGCCAGGGCAACCAACCGGGGAGCTGTTTTTT
NA	NA	TRBJ2-2	TRBV13	CASSPGLTLNTGELFF	TGTGCCAGCAGCCCTGGACTGACCCTGAACACCGGGGAGCTGTTTTTT
few	NA	TRBJ1-3	TRBV27	CASSLYGGTSGDTIYF	TGTGCCAGCAGTTTATACGGGGGGACCTCCGGAGACACCATATATTTT
NA	TRBD2	TRBJ2-2	TRBV3-1/TRBV3-2	CASSRVAGGGGTGELFF	TGTGCCAGCAGCCGAGTAGCGGGAGGTGGAGGCACCGGGGAGCTGTTTTTT
NA	NA	TRBJ2-3	TRBV7-3	CASSLMAGATSTDTQYF	TGTGCCAGCAGCTTGATGGCGGGTGCAACTAGCACAGATACGCAGTATTTT
few	NA	TRBJ1-1	TRBV11-2	CASSLDLQGRSFF	TGTGCCAGCAGCTTAGATCTTCAGGGCAGGTCTTTCTTT
few	TRBD1	TRBJ1-2	TRBV7-2	CASSPGQGHYGYTF	TGTGCCAGCAGCCCGGGACAGGGTCACTATGGCTACACCTTC
NA	NA	TRBJ2-1	TRBV12-3/TRBV12-4	CASSFRGEQFF	TGTGCCAGCAGTTTTAGGGGTGAGCAGTTCTTC
NA	TRBD2	TRBJ2-1	TRBV7-9	CASSTFSGYYNEQFF	TGTGCCAGCAGCACGTTTAGCGGGTATTACAATGAGCAGTTCTTC
NA	NA	TRBJ2-1	TRBV2	CASSGESYNEQFF	TGTGCCAGCAGCGGGGAGTCCTACAATGAGCAGTTCTTC
NA	NA	TRBJ1-2	TRBV9	CASSALSGVSGYTF	TGTGCCAGCAGCGCTCTAAGCGGGGTTAGTGGCTACACCTTC
once	TRBD1	TRBJ2-5	TRBV19	CASSTNRGRMETQYF	TGTGCCAGTAGTACTAACAGGGGGCGCATGGAGACCCAGTACTTC
NA	TRBD1	TRBJ1-5	TRBV6-5	CASSLQGANNQPQHF	TGTGCCAGCAGTCTACAGGGGGCCAACAATCAGCCCCAGCATTTT
NA	NA	TRBJ2-5	TRBV4-2	CASSHSVLEETQYF	TGTGCCAGCAGCCACTCCGTACTAGAGGAGACCCAGTACTTC
NA	TRBD2	TRBJ2-1	TRBV7-6	CASSLNGGRAYNEQFF	TGTGCCAGCAGCTTAAACGGCGGGAGGGCCTACAATGAGCAGTTCTTC
once	NA	TRBJ1-4	TRBV19	CASSIAGGATNEKLFF	TGTGCCAGTAGTATAGCGGGAGGCGCAACTAATGAAAAACTGTTTTTT
NA	TRBD1	TRBJ2-7	TRBV7-3	CASSLYHRGPGEQYF	TGTGCCAGCAGCTTATATCACAGGGGGCCTGGAGAGCAGTACTTC
NA	TRBD2	TRBJ2-2	TRBV19	CASSIPLLAGGTGELFF	TGTGCCAGTAGTATCCCGTTGCTAGCGGGAGGCACCGGGGAGCTGTTTTTT
once	TRBD2	TRBJ2-7	TRBV2	CASRMTSGSYEQYF	TGTGCCAGCAGGATGACTAGCGGGAGCTACGAGCAGTACTTC
NA	TRBD1	TRBJ1-6	TRBV5-1	CASSNSIRQGAYNSPLHF	TGCGCCAGCAGCAACAGCATTCGACAGGGGGCTTATAATTCACCCCTCCACTTT
once	NA	TRBJ2-7	TRBV5-1	CASSSQGRDEQYF	TGCGCCAGCAGCAGCCAGGGCAGGGACGAGCAGTACTTC
NA	NA	TRBJ2-1	TRBV7-2	CASSLDTYNEQFF	TGTGCCAGCAGCTTAGACACCTACAATGAGCAGTTCTTC
NA	NA	TRBJ1-2	TRBV28	CASSLVVDSPKPYGYTF	TGTGCCAGCAGTTTGGTTGTGGACAGCCCTAAACCCTATGGCTACACCTTC
once	NA	TRBJ1-3	TRBV7-2	CASSLLNQAYSGNTIYF	TGTGCCAGCAGCTTATTAAACCAGGCGTACTCTGGAAACACCATATATTTT